What follows describes a single T cell receptor beta chain. This clone was detected once. Its cognate antigen has yet to be identified. No base quality values were provided; no much bigger clone lies one nucleotide off. The sample is drawn from a study of shared clonotypes between healthy human individuals (dated by TCRdb to the early 2020s). Context from the whole study: Two women and a few men aged 18 to 49 years were included in the cohort. For each donor, three plates each were used for CD4 naive and CD4 memory, two plates were used for CD8 naive, and one plate was used for CD8 memory. Blood TCR repertoires of 5 or 6 healthy adults were deeply sequenced to estimate repertoire size and the extent of clonotype sharing between individuals. Different laboratories and diverse techniques were used to prepare libraries and sequence TCR repertoires, to increase sequencing depth and limit assay-specific biases. Between about 0.8 and 9 billion PBMCs per donor were obtained by leukapheresis.

The junction carries 14 bases between V and J, which are trimmed by 7 bases and 7 bases respectively. Including cysteine and phenylalanine, the CDR3 has 12 amino acids. Left in the record is the CDR3 DNA by itself, 36 bases read in frame from the first base. CDR1 and CDR2, per the germline V gene, are MNHEY and SVGAGI. Paper-wide results and their limitations: Across a handful of donors, around 5% of naive CD4, around 3.3% of naive CD8, approximately 2.5% of memory CD4, and approximately 0.4% of memory CD8 clonotypes were shared. Larger estimated clonotype richness was generally found for naive subsets than for memory subsets. The small number of donors limited the genetic and exposure-history diversity represented. Only blood was sampled, and tissue TCR repertoires likely differ from those in blood. Pairwise subsampling indicated that sequencing depth was expected to affect the degree of clonotype sharing among donors. Incomplete sequencing was indicated by rarefaction of sorted-subset datasets, despite the large sequencing depth. Compared with non-shared clonotypes, the clonotypes found in all four sorted-subset donors had higher generation probabilities.

Using the deep immunoSEQ assay, multiplex PCR amplified TCR CDR3 regions from genomic DNA. For each cell subset, the extracted genomic DNA was distributed evenly across all wells of several immunoSEQ 96-well plates, and each plate served as one replicate. For sorted subsets, 150 to 250 ng genomic DNA, equal to tens of thousands of T cell genomes, was loaded into each replicate PCR. The purified libraries were quantified using a Qubit 3.0 fluorometer, sized with a Bioanalyzer 2100, and then quantified again using the KAPA Library Quantification kit. A separate single-read 150-cycle Illumina NextSeq 550 flow cell was used to sequence each immunoSEQ 96-well plate. In the paper's pipeline: Because the immunoSEQ output included only junctional sequences and no quality scores, the filtering could not be the same as the filtering used for full-length reads. Sequences were annotated with PyIR, a Python wrapper for IgBLAST v1.9, and V/J genes and CDR3 were assigned using IMGT germline references. Any read was removed if the V/J assignment was weak (E-value above 1e-6), the CDR3 was missing, or the read contained stop codons, out-of-frame junctions, or ambiguous translated residues. V3J clonotypes were defined as sequences sharing an identical inferred V gene, J gene, and CDR3 amino acid sequence. Percentage overlap between repertoires was computed as shared unique clonotypes divided by the size of the smaller repertoire. Three approaches were used to assess repertoire richness: RTK rarefaction, the Chao1 estimator, and Recon v2.1 estimates of unobserved clonotypes. Generation probabilities for all TCRbeta clonotypes obtained by the gDNA method from several donors were computed using OLGA. Imported from immuneACCESS, the table was reduced by TCRdb to in-frame sequences with V and J called. These copies leave out some clones; in studies compared against another copy, an unresolved V gene accounts for under half, and the cause of the remainder is not known. Clonal size and the V and J genes are those of that table, whereas D and trimming came from the DNA. A total of a few million clones appear in this sample, 85% to 95% of them only once. 1.5% to 2% of the sample is in the top ten clones.

CD8 naive samples were obtained by positive selection for CCR7 among CD45RO-negative cells, yielding a CD45RA+CCR7+ population from which TemRA cells were excluded. Donors were healthy HIV-negative adults with no recently reported acute infections or vaccinations. All donors were Caucasian adults living in Nashville, Tennessee, USA. After blood collection by leukapheresis, PBMCs were isolated using Ficoll-Histopaque density gradient centrifugation and then cryopreserved in the vapor phase of liquid nitrogen. Purity and quantity of every magnetically sorted T cell population were checked by analytical flow cytometry. Each sorted fraction had its genomic DNA isolated and then quantified by UV absorbance on a Nanodrop 2000c.

This chain is built from TRBV6-5 and TRBJ2-7, with a tentative D call of TRBD1 or TRBD2, each matching 7 bases. The origin of this receptor is a man between 18 and 29 years old in good health. Some clones in this sample may be carry-over from other donors' samples. The sample was naive CD8+ T cells from PBMCs. The cell subset or site label, read with the paper, signifies: CD45RA+CCR7+. The DNA reads as follows: TGTGCCAGCACCGGGGGGACAGAGGAGCAGTACTTC. This encodes CASTGGTEEQYF.